The present entry profiles one TCR beta chain with its context. What it recognizes is unknown. This sample is part of a study of cytomegalovirus exposure and HLA in healthy donors. The overall study: Earlier sequencing of some 170 million T cells yielded fewer than 140 million unique TCR beta sequences. Whole-study findings and limits: CMV serostatus stood as the only immune exposure information on hand.

The germline V gene has CDR1 SGHAT and CDR2 FQNNGV. Trimming stripped 1 base from V and 8 bases from J, with 8 bases between. This CDR3 spans 13 amino acids. PCR employed 60 Vbeta and 13 Jbeta primers. The authors' processing: Later analysis identified approximately 88 million unique TCR beta chains, around 10 million shared. Sequencing used immunoSEQ multiplex PCR; TCRdb keeps in-frame clones, though not all of them. D and trimming come from the DNA, and the V and J calls and clone size come from that table. The table includes fewer than 140,000 clones, roughly four fifths detected once. Source material: PBMCs. The sequence derives from a woman aged 45-59 years in good health and CMV-seropositive. The rearrangement uses TRBV11-2 and TRBJ1-4; no clear D. Here the CDR3 reads CASSLGLVEKLFF. The CDR3 bases are TGTGCCAGCAGCTTAGGTCTAGTGGAAAAACTGTTTTTT.